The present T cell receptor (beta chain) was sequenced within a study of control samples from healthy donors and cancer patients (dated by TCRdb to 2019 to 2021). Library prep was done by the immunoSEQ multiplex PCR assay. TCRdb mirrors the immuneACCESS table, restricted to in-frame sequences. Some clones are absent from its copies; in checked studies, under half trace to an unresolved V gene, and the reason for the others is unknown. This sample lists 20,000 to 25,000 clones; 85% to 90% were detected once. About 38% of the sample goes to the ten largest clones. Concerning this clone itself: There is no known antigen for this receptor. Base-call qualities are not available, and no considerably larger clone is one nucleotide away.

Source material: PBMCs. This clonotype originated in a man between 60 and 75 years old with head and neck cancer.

The sequence in DNA is TGTGCCAGCAGTTCCCCCAGGGTCCGGGGCTCCTATAATTCACCCCTCCACTTT. Translated, this is CASSSPRVRGSYNSPLHF. The receptor chain draws on TRBV28 and TRBJ1-6; possibly the D gene is TRBD1, per 5 matching bases. Based on the germline V gene, the CDR1 and CDR2 sequences are MDHEN and SYDVKM. V is reduced by 4 bases and J by 0 bases, leaving a spacing of 16 bases between them. Counted from cysteine to phenylalanine, this CDR3 has 18 amino acids. Only CDR3 DNA remains: 54 bases, in frame from the first base.